Below are 10 T cell receptor beta chains sequenced from a single sample in a study of T cells in Graves' hyperthyroidism and ophthalmopathy. What was amplified from RNA transcripts were TCR beta CDR3 regions. TCR CDR3 regions were first amplified by RT-PCR with HTBI primers. TCRdb re-called the multiplex PCR reads through MiXCR, storing one row per CDR3 protein. In the table there are around 620,000 distinct CDR3 sequences, around 15% of which are singletons. The sample was blood. All receptors derive from a woman between 25 and 40 years old with Graves' hyperthyroidism.

This clonotype was recorded at least ten times. This chain joins TRBV12-3 or TRBV12-4 and TRBJ2-7; 9 nucleotides match TRBD1. The CDR3 covers 15 residues. With 3 bases clipped from V and 1 base from J, the junction kept 4 bases outside the gene matches. CDR3 coding DNA: TGTGCCAGCAGTTTTAGGGGACAGGGTTCCTACGAGCAGTACTTC. It translates to CASSFRGQGSYEQYF.

The chain has TRBV27 and TRBJ1-1, with D tentatively TRBD1 (5 bases). Germline values: CDR1 MNHEY, CDR2 SMNVEV (reference sequence). The V gene lost 6 bases and the J gene lost 4 bases, with 18 bases spanning the gap. The CDR3 sequence is 15 residues long. The CDR3 region is CASRFIGGASTEAFF. The CDR3 DNA follows: TGTGCCAGCAGGTTCATCGGAGGGGCATCCACTGAAGCTTTCTTT.

The chain uses TRBV7-9 and TRBJ2-1; no clear D. Germline CDR1 is SEHNR and CDR2 is FQNEAQ (reference sequence). V lost 4 bases to trimming and J lost 9 bases, with 10 bases between them. The CDR3 has 12 residues. The DNA for the CDR3 is TGTGCCAGCAGCTCCTATAGGAGTGAGCAGTTCTTC. Protein sequence: CASSSYRSEQFF.

As concerns this clonotype: A read error may explain this, as a much larger clone is one base away. The chain carries TRBV6-1 and TRBJ1-5; TRBD1 matches at 7 bases. CDR3 length: 15 amino acids. Trimming at V came to 4 bases and at J to 5 bases, leaving 8 bases not matched to a gene. CDR1 MNHNS and CDR2 SASEGT come from the germline V gene. The CDR3 nucleotides are TGTGCCAGCAGTGGACACAGGGGCTGGGATCAGCCCCAGCATTTT. Translation gives CASSGHRGWDQPQHF.

The chain employs TRBV6-1 and TRBJ2-5; D is possibly TRBD2 (6 bases). CDR1 is MNHNS and CDR2 is SASEGT in the germline V gene. The CDR3 is 16 amino acids. The V end was cut by 2 bases, the J end by 1 base, with 14 bases between. The CDR3 DNA is TGTGCCAGCAGTGAATTTATAGTGGGAGGCCAAGAGACCCAGTACTTC. Translation: CASSEFIVGGQETQYF.

The chain joins TRBV3-1 to TRBJ1-6; D is perhaps TRBD1 (5 bases). The V end lost 0 bases, the J end lost 4 bases, and 7 bases lay between the germline ends. Germline CDR1 LGHDT, CDR2 YNNKEL (reference sequence). This CDR3 is built from 15 residues. CDR3 in amino acids: CASSQEAGYNSPLHF. The CDR3 DNA reads as TGTGCCAGCAGCCAAGAGGCAGGGTATAATTCACCCCTCCACTTT. Complete variable domain (other parts from reference TRBV3-1 and TRBJ1-6): DTAVSQTPKYLVTQMGNDKSIKCEQNLGHDTMYWYKQDSKKFLKIMFSYNNKELIINETVPNRFSPKSPDKAHLNLHINSLELGDSAVYFCASSQEAGYNSPLHFGNGTRLTVT.

This clonotype appeared many times. The genes are TRBV3-1 and TRBJ2-3; 16 positions agree with TRBD2. This CDR3 has 19 residues. Germline assignment: CDR1 LGHDT and CDR2 YNNKEL (reference sequence). Unmatched junction bases numbered 5, after V lost 2 bases and J lost 0 bases. The chain's CDR3 is CASSQPPGLAGGSTDTQYF. The CDR3 coding sequence is TGTGCCAGCAGCCAACCCCCGGGACTAGCGGGAGGGAGCACAGATACGCAGTATTTT.

This clonotype was seen a handful of times. The CDR3 region is CSAPRGRATEAFF. The CDR3 bases are TGCAGTGCACCCCGGGGCAGAGCCACTGAAGCTTTCTTT. The chain combines TRBV20-1 with TRBJ1-1; D possibly corresponds to TRBD1 (5 bases). The CDR3 is 13 amino acids. The germline V gene has CDR1 DFQATT and CDR2 SNEGSKA (reference sequence). The V end was cut by 6 bases, the J end by 4 bases, with 15 bases between.

This clonotype has a count of ten or more. V and J are TRBV6-6 and TRBJ2-7; 7 nucleotides match TRBD1. The CDR3 consists of 15 residues. Germline loops: CDR1 MNHNY, CDR2 SVGAGI (reference sequence). V lost 2 bases, J lost 4 bases, and 8 bases stayed unmatched. The CDR3 DNA follows: TGTGCCAGCAGTTACGAGAGGACAGGAGCATACGAGCAGTACTTC. Translating gives CASSYERTGAYEQYF.

This clonotype has only a few counts. The chain carries TRBV5-1 and TRBJ2-2; a weak D match, TRBD2 (5 bases). Trimming removed 0 bases at V and 3 bases at J, with 9 bases between. The CDR3 contains 15 residues. CDR1 and CDR2 from the germline V gene are SGHRS and YFSETQ. DNA of the CDR3: TGCGCCAGCAGCTTGGAAGGGAGTCACACCGGGGAGCTGTTTTTT. It is translated as CASSLEGSHTGELFF.